The 20 T cell receptor beta chains presented below share a single source sample, sequenced in a study of Graves' ophthalmopathy and Graves' hyperthyroidism (dated by TCRdb to the late 2010s). TCRdb shows the sequencer as Illumina HiSeq 2000. For repertoire sequencing, TCR beta CDR3 regions were amplified from RNA transcripts. The first round of RT-PCR was done with HTBI primers and the Qiagen OneStep RT-PCR kit, and was followed by a second round of multiplex PCR, then size selection and purification. TCRdb itself trimmed the public reads at Q25 with fastp, ran MiXCR and retained productive beta chains. All rows with the same CDR3 protein become a single entry with the most common DNA and genes. The sample records hundreds of thousands of distinct CDR3 sequences, under 25% of which are singletons. The top ten clonotypes cover roughly 3% of the sample. The sequencing sample was made of peripheral blood. Receptors originate from a woman aged 18-35 years with stable Graves' hyperthyroidism. Donor details come from another sample of the same person, matched by shared clones.

V usage is TRBV12-3 or TRBV12-4 and J usage is TRBJ1-1, with D tentatively TRBD1 (5 bases). V was pared by 6 bases and J by 6 bases, with 23 bases between. The CDR3 consists of 16 residues. The chain's CDR3 is CASRTGFRGREAEAFF. For the CDR3, the DNA is TGTGCCAGCAGGACGGGATTTCGTGGCAGGGAGGCTGAAGCTTTCTTT.

This clonotype was observed many times. This chain connects TRBV15 to TRBJ2-7; D not resolved. The CDR3 runs to 14 residues. The germline V gene has CDR1 LNHNV and CDR2 YYDKDF (reference sequence). V shed 5 bases and J shed 4 bases, with 15 bases lying between them. The CDR3 here is CATSPPRWNYEQYF. The CDR3 DNA sequence: TGTGCCACCAGCCCCCCCAGGTGGAATTACGAGCAGTACTTC. Complete variable domain (other parts from reference TRBV15 and TRBJ2-7): DAMVIQNPRYQVTQFGKPVTLSCSQTLNHNVMYWYQQKSSQAPKLLFHYYDKDFNNEADTPDNFQSRRPNTSFCFLDIRSPGLGDTAMYLCATSPPRWNYEQYFGPGTRLTVT.

The chain employs TRBV12-3 or TRBV12-4 and TRBJ1-2; D is possibly TRBD1 (6 bases). V lost 5 bases to trimming and J lost 2 bases, with 15 bases between them. This CDR3 is 15 amino acids long. This CDR3 is CASSLGGARNYGYTF. CDR3 DNA sequence: TGTGCCAGCAGTCTCGGGGGGGCCCGGAACTATGGCTACACCTTC.

Worth noting for this clonotype: A much bigger clone sits one base away, suggesting this may be a read error. The conserved phenylalanine or tryptophan is not found at the CDR3 terminus, so this likely reflects a read error. This chain uses TRBV27 with TRBJ2-7; 7 bases are shared with TRBD1. CDR1 is MNHEY, CDR2 SMNVEV, per germline (reference sequence). With V trimmed by 2 bases and J by 4 bases, 5 bases remained unmatched. The CDR3 sequence is 14 residues long. DNA for the CDR3: TGTGCCAGCAGTTTAACCGGGACAGTATACGAGCAGTACTAC. Amino acid sequence: CASSLTGTVYEQYY.

This clonotype has only one observation. The J gene is TRBJ1-2, the V gene TRBV6-5, with 8 bases lining up with TRBD1. This CDR3 spans 15 amino acids. V lost 1 base to trimming and J lost 6 bases; unmatched junction nucleotides: 7. Germline loops: CDR1 MNHEY, CDR2 SVGAGI. CDR3 residues: CASSYYGQGGDGYTF. As DNA, the CDR3 is TGTGCCAGCAGTTACTACGGACAGGGTGGGGATGGCTACACCTTC.

This clonotype has ten or more counts. The chain joins TRBV6-1 to TRBJ2-5; TRBD1 is a possible D gene (5 bases). Per the germline V gene, CDR1 is MNHNS and CDR2 is SASEGT. The V gene lost 8 bases and the J gene lost 4 bases, with 14 bases spanning the gap. This CDR3 region has 13 residues. Here the CDR3 reads CASSGGRGETQYF. The CDR3 coding sequence is TGTGCCAGCTCGGGTGGAAGGGGAGAGACCCAGTACTTC.

Ten or more counts support this clonotype. The chain recombines TRBV7-2 with TRBJ1-1; TRBD1 agrees at 8 bases. The CDR3 consists of 14 residues. Germline V gene sequence: CDR1 SGHTA, CDR2 FQGNSA. The trim removed 5 bases at V and 10 bases at J, leaving 12 bases unmatched. CDR3: CASSKGQDPIVAFF. The CDR3 DNA follows: TGTGCCAGCAGCAAGGGACAGGATCCAATAGTAGCTTTCTTT.

This clonotype was counted ten times or more. The chain combines TRBV5-4 with TRBJ1-1; TRBD1 agrees at 8 bases. V lost 4 bases to trimming and J lost 2 bases; unmatched junction nucleotides: 7. This CDR3 is 15 amino acids long. Germline CDR1 reads SGHNT; CDR2 reads YYREEE (reference sequence). The DNA for the CDR3 is TGTGCCAGCAGCCCCCAGACAGGGGTAAACACTGAAGCTTTCTTT. This encodes CASSPQTGVNTEAFF.

This clonotype was seen repeatedly, ten times or more. The rearrangement uses TRBV24-1 and TRBJ2-7; maybe TRBD1 (6 bases). The CDR3 is 13 residues long. V lost 3 bases and J 6 bases, leaving 11 bases between the germline ends. Germline assignment: CDR1 KGHDR and CDR2 SFDVKD. CDR3 loop: CATSDLQGPEQYF. DNA for the CDR3: TGTGCCACCAGTGATCTACAGGGCCCCGAGCAGTACTTC.

In this sample, this clonotype turned up many times. The rearrangement uses TRBV19 and TRBJ2-7; TRBD1 agrees at 10 bases. With 6 bases clipped from V and 4 bases from J, the junction kept 6 bases outside the gene matches. Germline loops: CDR1 LNHDA, CDR2 SQIVND (reference sequence). This CDR3 region has 14 residues. CDR3: CASSQDRGKYEQYF. The CDR3 nucleotides read TGTGCCAGTAGCCAGGACAGGGGGAAGTACGAGCAGTACTTC.

This clonotype was seen at least ten times. The rearrangement joins TRBV20-1 to TRBJ2-7, with TRBD1 identical over 7 bases. Germline lookup yields CDR1 DFQATT and CDR2 SNEGSKA (reference sequence). There are 15 residues in the CDR3. The junction had 8 bases not matched to a gene; V was cut back by 3 bases and J by 0 bases. CDR3 in amino acids: CSASRQGVPSYEQYF. Here the CDR3 DNA reads TGCAGTGCTAGTAGACAGGGAGTCCCCTCCTACGAGCAGTACTTC.

This clonotype was observed many times. This may arise from a read error, as a much more abundant clone is one base away. The CDR3 sequence: CASSSDRMNTEALF. CDR3 nucleotides: TGTGCCAGCAGTTCGGACAGAATGAACACTGAAGCTCTCTTT. The rearrangement links TRBV12-3 or TRBV12-4 to TRBJ1-1; D might be TRBD1 (6 bases). The CDR3 is 14 residues long.

This clonotype was detected many times. The chain combines TRBV7-2 with TRBJ2-5; 7 bases map to TRBD1. Germline-derived CDR1 and CDR2 are SGHTA and FQGNSA. Trimming cost V 4 bases and J 2 bases; bases outside gene matches: 7. The CDR3 length is 15 residues. DNA for the CDR3: TGTGCCAGCAGCTCAACTGGGACAGATCAAGAGACCCAGTACTTC. It codes for CASSSTGTDQETQYF.

The chain carries TRBV6-1 and TRBJ2-2, with TRBD1 matching 8 bases. The CDR3 runs to 16 residues. V trimming: 7 bases; J trimming: 0 bases; junction bases outside the gene matches: 7. Germline V lookup: CDR1 MNHNS, CDR2 SASEGT. CDR3 sequence: CASTPRQGPNTGELFF. CDR3 bases: TGTGCCAGCACCCCACGACAGGGGCCGAACACCGGGGAGCTGTTTTTT.

This clonotype has at least ten counts. The chain couples TRBV29-1 to TRBJ2-5; TRBD1 matches at 7 bases. The V gene end was trimmed by 4 bases and the J gene end by 7 bases; junction bases not matched to a gene: 9. The CDR3 runs 13 residues. Germline V gene sequence: CDR1 SQVTM, CDR2 ANQGSEA. The DNA of the CDR3 is TGCAGCGTTGTCCGAGACAGGGAAGGGACCCAGTACTTC. Its protein is CSVVRDREGTQYF.

This clonotype came up many times. The chain joins TRBV29-1 to TRBJ1-1; D is ambiguous. This CDR3 contains 13 residues. The V gene lost 7 bases and the J gene lost 0 bases, with 12 bases spanning the gap. Germline assignment: CDR1 SQVTM and CDR2 ANQGSEA. The chain's CDR3 is CSALTALNTEAFF. The CDR3 coding sequence is TGCAGCGCACTAACAGCATTGAACACTGAAGCTTTCTTT.

The chain is built from TRBV15 and TRBJ2-5; 8 nucleotides align to TRBD1. The CDR3 runs 16 residues. V lost 5 bases, J lost 4 bases, and 12 bases stayed unmatched. Germline V lookup: CDR1 LNHNV, CDR2 YYDKDF (reference sequence). CDR3 nucleotides: TGTGCCACCAGCCCTCGGACAGGGCGTGAGGGAGAGACCCAGTACTTC. Protein sequence: CATSPRTGREGETQYF.

This clonotype was detected only a few times. Germline is not matched at one junction end, which may reflect a read error. The DNA for the CDR3 is TGCGCCAGCAGCTTGGGGCTAGCGGTGTTCGGGGAGCAGTGGTTC. Encoded protein: CASSLGLAVFGEQWF. The chain is built from TRBV5-1 and TRBJ2-7, with TRBD2 identical over 7 bases. CDR3 length equals 15 residues. The germline V gene has CDR1 SGHRS and CDR2 YFSETQ.

This clonotype was seen repeatedly, ten times or more. V gene TRBV14 combines with J gene TRBJ2-7; D remains unclear. The CDR3 sequence is 14 residues long. Germline-derived CDR1 and CDR2 are SGHDN and FVKESK. V was shortened by 3 bases and J by 4 bases, with 13 bases between the two germline ends. The DNA of the CDR3 is TGTGCCAGCAGCCACATAGGGTTGCAGTACGAGCAGTACTTC. Its translation: CASSHIGLQYEQYF.

Concerning this clonotype itself: It may be a read error: a sequence one base away is much more abundant. As DNA, the CDR3 is TGTGTCCTACGGCTAGCGGGGTACCAAGAGAGCCAGTACTTC. This translates into CVLRLAGYQESQYF. The chain has TRBV7-8 and TRBJ2-5, with 9 bases fitting TRBD2. The CDR3 sequence is 14 residues long. Germline V gene lookup returns CDR1 SGHVS and CDR2 FQNEAQ. The entire variable domain, with the rest obtained from reference TRBV7-8 and TRBJ2-5, is as follows: GAGVSQSPRYKVAKRGQDVALRCDPISGHVSLFWYQQALGQGPEFLTYFQNEAQLDKSGLPSDRFFAERPEGSVSTLKIQRTQQEDSAVYLCVLRLAGYQESQYFGPGTRLLVL.